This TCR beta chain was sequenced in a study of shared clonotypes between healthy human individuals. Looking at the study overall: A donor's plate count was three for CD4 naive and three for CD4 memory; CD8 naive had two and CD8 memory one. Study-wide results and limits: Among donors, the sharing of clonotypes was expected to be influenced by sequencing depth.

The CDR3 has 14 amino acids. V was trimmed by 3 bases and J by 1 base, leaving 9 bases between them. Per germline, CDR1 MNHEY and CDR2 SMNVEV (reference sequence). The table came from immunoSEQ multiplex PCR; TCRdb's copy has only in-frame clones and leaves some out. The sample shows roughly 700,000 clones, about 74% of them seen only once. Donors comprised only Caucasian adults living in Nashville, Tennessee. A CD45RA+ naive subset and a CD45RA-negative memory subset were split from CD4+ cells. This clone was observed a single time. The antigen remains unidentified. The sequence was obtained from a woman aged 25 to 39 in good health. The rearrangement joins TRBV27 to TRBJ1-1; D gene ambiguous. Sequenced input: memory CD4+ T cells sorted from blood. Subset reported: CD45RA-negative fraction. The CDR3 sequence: CASSFSGRNTEAFF. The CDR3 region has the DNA TGTGCCAGCAGTTTTTCGGGGAGGAACACTGAAGCTTTCTTT.